This T cell receptor beta chain was observed in a study of CD8 T cells in ankylosing spondylitis. Preparation of TCR beta libraries was done by quantitative 5'-RACE with molecular barcodes. TCRdb ran MiXCR on the 5' RACE reads and lists one entry per CDR3 protein. Of hundreds of thousands of distinct CDR3 sequences in the sample, under 35% were seen once. The V and J ends lost 0 bases and 8 bases respectively, with 7 bases between them. CDR1 and CDR2 (germline): ENHRY, SYGVKD. The CDR3 extends over 12 amino acids. This sequence originates from a male donor with ankylosing spondylitis or in good health (not recorded which). The V call is TRBV10-3, the J call TRBJ1-2; no firm D call. What was sequenced was blood, either unsorted or a sorted T cell fraction (not recorded which). The CDR3 DNA reads as TGTGCCATCAGTGAGTCATGGGAAGGCTACACCTTC. Its protein is CAISESWEGYTF.